The 10 T cell receptor beta chains given below trace back to one sample, sequenced in a study of blood T cell repertoires in COVID-19. The assay was immunoSEQ multiplex PCR, and TCRdb's table has in-frame clones only and misses some. The repertoire includes 150,000 to 200,000 clones, approximately 88% of them detected once, and over 10% sits in the top ten. The source material was PBMCs or T cells enriched from blood (not recorded which). Receptors were obtained from a woman aged 55-69 years who had recovered from COVID-19.

The chain couples TRBV12-3 or TRBV12-4 to TRBJ2-7; possible D gene TRBD2, 5 bases. V lost 3 bases, J lost 0 bases, and 6 bases lay in between. The CDR3 has 13 amino acids. This chain's CDR3 is CASSFTSSYEQYF. The CDR3, as DNA: TGTGCCAGCAGTTTTACTAGCTCCTACGAGCAGTACTTC.

The chain links TRBV12-3 or TRBV12-4 to TRBJ1-2; a weak D match, TRBD1 (6 bases). V was shortened by 3 bases and J by 2 bases, with 7 bases between the two germline ends. This CDR3 is 13 amino acids long. In DNA, the CDR3 is TGTGCCAGCAGTTTGGGGGCCAACTATGGCTACACCTTC. It specifies CASSLGANYGYTF.

The J gene is TRBJ1-6, the V gene TRBV6-5; possibly TRBD1 for D (5 bases). This CDR3 region has 15 residues. The germline V gene encodes CDR1 MNHEY and CDR2 SVGAGI. Trimming pared 2 bases from V and 7 bases from J, leaving 12 bases between. CDR3 protein: CASSYVEGRNSPLHF. CDR3 in DNA: TGTGCCAGCAGTTACGTAGAGGGGAGGAATTCACCCCTCCACTTT.

This chain links TRBV5-1 with TRBJ2-5; 10 bases align to TRBD1. After removal of 4 bases from V and 5 bases from J, the junction contained 11 bases not matched to a gene. Germline loops: CDR1 SGHRS, CDR2 YFSETQ. There are 16 residues in the CDR3. CDR3 nucleotide sequence: TGCGCCAGCAGCCCGGGGACAGGGGTACAGCTGGAGACCCAGTACTTC. Its translation: CASSPGTGVQLETQYF.

The chain joins TRBV27 to TRBJ2-2, with D possibly matching TRBD1 (7 bases). V was clipped by 7 bases and J by 2 bases, with 11 bases between them. In germline, CDR1 is MNHEY, CDR2 SMNVEV (reference sequence). The CDR3 is made up of 14 amino acids. The CDR3 here is CASTRDSNTGELFF. Written as DNA, the CDR3 is TGTGCCAGCACGCGGGACAGTAACACCGGGGAGCTGTTTTTT.

This clone was observed a single time. CDR3 in DNA: TGTGCCAGCAGTTCCATACTAGCGCCAACCTACGAGCAGTACTTC. This gives the protein CASSSILAPTYEQYF. V is TRBV27 and J is TRBJ2-7; TRBD2 matches 7 bases. Germline V gives CDR1 MNHEY, CDR2 SMNVEV (reference sequence). Losses at the gene ends were 4 bases for V and 2 bases for J; bases not matched to a gene: 8. The CDR3 is 15 amino acids.

This clone was seen a few times. The rearrangement links TRBV20-1 to TRBJ2-1, with TRBD2 as a possible D gene (5 bases). V was shortened by 7 bases and J by 8 bases, with 9 bases between the two germline ends. Germline-derived CDR1 and CDR2 are DFQATT and SNEGSKA (reference sequence). The CDR3 totals 10 residues. CDR3 residues: CSVGVDEQFF. The CDR3 DNA is TGCAGTGTCGGGGTGGATGAGCAGTTCTTC.

The V gene is TRBV7-9, the J gene TRBJ1-6, with TRBD1 identical over 9 bases. Germline V CDR1 and CDR2: SEHNR, FQNEAQ (reference sequence). This CDR3 spans 14 amino acids. The V gene end was trimmed by 5 bases and the J gene end by 7 bases; junction bases not matched to a gene: 3. The CDR3 loop reads CASSAGTGNSPLHF. CDR3 DNA: TGTGCCAGCAGCGCCGGGACAGGGAATTCACCCCTCCACTTT.

V usage is TRBV7-8 and J usage is TRBJ2-5; 11 positions agree with TRBD2. The J segment lost 4 bases and the V segment lost 5 bases, leaving 9 bases of the junction unmatched. Germline lookup yields CDR1 SGHVS and CDR2 FQNEAQ. The CDR3 contains 16 residues. CDR3 region: CASSPGVAGGLETQYF. CDR3 sequence (DNA): TGTGCCAGCAGCCCTGGGGTAGCGGGGGGGCTAGAGACCCAGTACTTC.

CDR3 amino acids: CASRPNRGNTGELFF. The CDR3, as DNA: TGTGCCAGCAGGCCAAACAGGGGGAACACCGGGGAGCTGTTTTTT. The chain uses TRBV6-5 and TRBJ2-2; 7 nucleotides agree with TRBD1. This CDR3 region has 15 residues. Germline CDR1 reads MNHEY; CDR2 reads SVGAGI. The trim removed 6 bases at V and 1 base at J, leaving 5 bases unmatched.